The 3 T cell receptor beta chains presented below share a single source sample, sequenced in a study of CD8 T cells in Susac syndrome. RNA totalling about 0.45 to 1 ug underwent reverse transcription with random hexamers. In TCRdb, the immunoSEQ multiplex PCR reads were re-called with MiXCR into one record per CDR3 protein. This sample yields 300,000 or so distinct CDR3 sequences, of which just over 90% are seen a single time; less than 0.08% belongs to the top ten. Sequencing input: CD4+ T cells from PBMCs. All receptors derive from a human donor with multiple sclerosis.

V and J are TRBV15 and TRBJ2-5; D gene uncertain. The germline V gene encodes CDR1 LNHNV and CDR2 YYDKDF (reference sequence). Trimming pared 5 bases from V and 2 bases from J, leaving 9 bases between. This CDR3 region has 13 residues. The CDR3 is CATSAHFQETQYF. The CDR3 DNA sequence: TGTGCCACCAGCGCCCACTTTCAAGAGACCCAGTACTTC.

V is TRBV5-1 and J is TRBJ2-7; 10 bases are a match to TRBD1. Germline V gene data show CDR1 as SGHRS and CDR2 as YFSETQ. Trimming cost V 3 bases and J 3 bases; bases outside gene matches: 6. CDR3 length: 15 residues. The CDR3 loop reads CASSSPGQGNYEQYF. The DNA for the CDR3 is TGCGCCAGCAGCTCCCCGGGACAGGGGAACTACGAGCAGTACTTC.

This rearrangement joins TRBV11-1 to TRBJ1-6; 10 bases agree with TRBD1. The CDR3 extends over 14 amino acids. CDR1 SGHAT and CDR2 FQDESV come from the germline V gene (reference sequence). V was clipped by 4 bases and J by 7 bases; unmatched bases: 1. The CDR3 sequence: CASSWTGGNSPLHF. CDR3 sequence (DNA): TGTGCCAGCAGCTGGACAGGGGGGAATTCACCCCTCCACTTT.